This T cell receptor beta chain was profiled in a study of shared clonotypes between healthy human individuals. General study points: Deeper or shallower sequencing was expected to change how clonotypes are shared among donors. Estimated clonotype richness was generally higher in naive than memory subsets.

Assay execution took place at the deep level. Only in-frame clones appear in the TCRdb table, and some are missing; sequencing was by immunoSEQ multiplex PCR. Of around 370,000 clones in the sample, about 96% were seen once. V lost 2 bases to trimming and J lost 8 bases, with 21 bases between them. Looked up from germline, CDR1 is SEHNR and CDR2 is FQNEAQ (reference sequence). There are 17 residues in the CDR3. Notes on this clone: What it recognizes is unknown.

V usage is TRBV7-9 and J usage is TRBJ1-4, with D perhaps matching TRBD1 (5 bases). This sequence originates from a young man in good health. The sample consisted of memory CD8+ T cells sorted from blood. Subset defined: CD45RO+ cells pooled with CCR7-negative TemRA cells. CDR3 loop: CASSLPRGEYGNEKLFF. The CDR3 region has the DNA TGTGCCAGCAGCTTACCCCGGGGGGAATACGGTAACGAAAAACTGTTTTTT.